This T cell receptor beta chain is drawn from a study of blood T cell repertoires in COVID-19. Background on the study: The United States, Italy and Spain supplied acute and convalescent COVID-19 samples.

CDR1 and CDR2 (germline): LGHDT, YNNKEL (reference sequence). V gave up 4 bases and J gave up 1 base, with 13 bases separating them. The CDR3 loop spans 15 amino acids. Residents of approximately 25 US areas, aged about 18 to 89 years, made up the participants. A COVID-19 case was met by exposed participants within 2 weeks before study entry. TCRdb's table, derived via immunoSEQ multiplex PCR, lists solely in-frame clones and lacks some. This sample yields 150,000 to 200,000 clones, of which 84% are seen a single time; about 3.2% belongs to the top ten. The receptor was derived from a woman younger than 45 who had been exposed to COVID-19. Input material: PBMCs or T cells enriched from blood (not recorded which). The chain joins TRBV3-1 (or the pseudogene TRBV3-2) to TRBJ1-1; a weak D match, TRBD1 (6 bases). CDR3 in amino acids: CASSRGGGTNTEAFF. DNA for the CDR3: TGTGCCAGCAGCCGAGGGGGGGGGACGAACACTGAAGCTTTCTTT.